These T cell receptor beta chains were read from a single sample in a study of blood T cells in healthy people across ages. Using its own MiXCR run on the 5' RACE reads, TCRdb lists one record per CDR3 protein. In the table there are approximately 1,000,000 distinct CDR3 sequences, more than 30% of which are singletons. The specimen was blood. The receptors stem from a man in his late teens or twenties in good health. Each CDR3 is given with its conserved first and last residue. Each record gives: clone size, J gene, D gene, V gene, CDR3 protein, CDR3 DNA. A D gene is named only where the DNA matches it firmly. Rows may omit the clone size; those that give it use once, few, many or a size class.

clone size: -
J gene: TRBJ2-3
D gene: TRBD2
V gene: TRBV20-1
CDR3 protein: CSASGLAGDGVTQYF
CDR3 DNA: TGCAGTGCCTCGGGACTAGCGGGGGACGGGGTTACGCAGTATTTT

clone size: few
J gene: TRBJ2-1
D gene: TRBD2
V gene: TRBV5-1
CDR3 protein: CASSLEAGDYNEQFF
CDR3 DNA: TGCGCCAGCAGCTTGGAGGCGGGGGACTACAATGAGCAGTTCTTC

clone size: -
J gene: TRBJ2-5
D gene: -
V gene: TRBV5-1
CDR3 protein: CASSLLTRETEQYF
CDR3 DNA: TGCGCCAGCAGCTTGCTTACCAGGGAGACTGAGCAGTACTTC

clone size: -
J gene: TRBJ2-1
D gene: -
V gene: TRBV7-2
CDR3 protein: CASSLVQGGNEQFF
CDR3 DNA: TGTGCCAGCAGCTTAGTACAGGGAGGCAATGAGCAGTTCTTC

clone size: -
J gene: TRBJ1-5
D gene: -
V gene: TRBV12-3/TRBV12-4
CDR3 protein: CASSFWAQPQHF
CDR3 DNA: TGTGCCAGCAGTTTTTGGGCTCAGCCCCAGCATTTT

clone size: once
J gene: TRBJ2-2
D gene: -
V gene: TRBV20-1
CDR3 protein: CSARSPGELFF
CDR3 DNA: TGCAGTGCCCGAAGCCCCGGGGAGCTGTTTTTT

clone size: -
J gene: TRBJ2-5
D gene: -
V gene: TRBV7-3
CDR3 protein: CASSLAGLNNEQYF
CDR3 DNA: TGTGCCAGCAGCTTAGCGGGACTCAACAATGAGCAGTACTTC

clone size: few
J gene: TRBJ2-5
D gene: TRBD1
V gene: TRBV12-3/TRBV12-4
CDR3 protein: CASSLSRTGVEETQYF
CDR3 DNA: TGTGCCAGCAGTTTATCCCGGACAGGGGTTGAAGAGACCCAGTACTTC

clone size: -
J gene: TRBJ2-3
D gene: -
V gene: TRBV7-2
CDR3 protein: CASTIGAGVPNVFTDTQYF
CDR3 DNA: TGTGCCAGCACTATAGGTGCCGGTGTCCCAAACGTGTTCACAGATACGCAGTATTTT

clone size: few
J gene: TRBJ2-7
D gene: TRBD1
V gene: TRBV12-3/TRBV12-4
CDR3 protein: CASRHRTGSAYEQYF
CDR3 DNA: TGTGCCAGCAGGCACAGGACAGGATCCGCCTACGAGCAGTACTTC

clone size: few
J gene: TRBJ1-5
D gene: TRBD1
V gene: TRBV4-2
CDR3 protein: CASSQNRQGAFQPQHF
CDR3 DNA: TGTGCCAGCAGCCAAAACAGGCAGGGGGCTTTTCAGCCCCAGCATTTT

clone size: few
J gene: TRBJ2-3
D gene: -
V gene: TRBV6-5
CDR3 protein: CASSSRKSTDTQYF
CDR3 DNA: TGTGCCAGCAGTTCACGGAAAAGCACAGATACGCAGTATTTT

clone size: -
J gene: TRBJ2-7
D gene: TRBD2
V gene: TRBV5-6
CDR3 protein: CASSFRTSGYEQYF
CDR3 DNA: TGTGCCAGCAGCTTTCGGACTAGCGGCTACGAGCAGTACTTC

clone size: few
J gene: TRBJ2-1
D gene: -
V gene: TRBV20-1
CDR3 protein: CSAPTGGGARNEQFF
CDR3 DNA: TGCAGTGCGCCTACAGGGGGGGGTGCAAGGAATGAGCAGTTCTTC

clone size: -
J gene: TRBJ2-4
D gene: TRBD2
V gene: TRBV7-2
CDR3 protein: CASSRALAEKNIQYF
CDR3 DNA: TGTGCCAGCAGCCGGGCACTAGCGGAGAAAAACATTCAGTACTTC

clone size: -
J gene: TRBJ1-5
D gene: TRBD1
V gene: TRBV12-3/TRBV12-4
CDR3 protein: CASSVDRGQPQHF
CDR3 DNA: TGTGCCAGCAGTGTCGACAGGGGTCAGCCCCAGCATTTT

clone size: -
J gene: TRBJ2-3
D gene: -
V gene: TRBV9
CDR3 protein: CASSGRGSSTDTQYF
CDR3 DNA: TGTGCCAGCAGCGGCCGGGGTTCTAGCACAGATACGCAGTATTTT

clone size: few
J gene: TRBJ1-2
D gene: TRBD1
V gene: TRBV5-5
CDR3 protein: CASSWLQGIDGYTF
CDR3 DNA: TGTGCCAGCAGCTGGCTACAGGGGATCGATGGCTACACCTTC

clone size: -
J gene: TRBJ2-3
D gene: -
V gene: TRBV10-3
CDR3 protein: CAISEASGDLTDTQYF
CDR3 DNA: TGTGCCATCAGTGAGGCATCGGGGGACCTAACCGATACGCAGTATTTT

clone size: -
J gene: TRBJ2-1
D gene: TRBD1
V gene: TRBV27
CDR3 protein: CASSNRDSANEQFF
CDR3 DNA: TGTGCCAGCAGTAACCGGGACAGTGCCAATGAGCAGTTCTTC

clone size: few
J gene: TRBJ2-5
D gene: -
V gene: TRBV7-9
CDR3 protein: CASSLRVGRETQYF
CDR3 DNA: TGTGCCAGCAGTTTGAGGGTGGGGAGAGAGACCCAGTACTTC

clone size: -
J gene: TRBJ2-1
D gene: -
V gene: TRBV4-2
CDR3 protein: CPSSQETAVYNEQFF
CDR3 DNA: TGTCCCAGCAGTCAAGAAACAGCGGTCTACAATGAGCAGTTCTTC

clone size: -
J gene: TRBJ1-2
D gene: -
V gene: TRBV10-3
CDR3 protein: CATTDQQAQFGGYTF
CDR3 DNA: TGTGCCACCACAGATCAGCAGGCCCAGTTTGGGGGCTACACCTTC

clone size: few
J gene: TRBJ2-7
D gene: TRBD1
V gene: TRBV6-5
CDR3 protein: CASSSYRGASYEQYF
CDR3 DNA: TGTGCCAGCAGTTCTTACAGGGGTGCTTCCTACGAGCAGTACTTC

clone size: many
J gene: TRBJ2-7
D gene: TRBD1
V gene: TRBV27
CDR3 protein: CASSTQLSSGQGRYEQYF
CDR3 DNA: TGTGCCAGCAGTACTCAACTTTCTTCGGGACAGGGGCGGTACGAGCAGTACTTC

clone size: many
J gene: TRBJ2-6
D gene: -
V gene: TRBV5-1
CDR3 protein: CASSLRSGANVLTF
CDR3 DNA: TGCGCCAGCAGCTTGAGGTCCGGGGCCAACGTCCTGACTTTC

clone size: -
J gene: TRBJ1-2
D gene: -
V gene: TRBV10-3
CDR3 protein: CAISDDRAFGYTF
CDR3 DNA: TGTGCCATCAGTGATGACAGAGCTTTCGGCTACACCTTC

clone size: -
J gene: TRBJ2-5
D gene: -
V gene: TRBV19
CDR3 protein: CASSRGGGRQETQYF
CDR3 DNA: TGTGCCAGTAGTCGAGGTGGCGGCCGACAAGAGACCCAGTACTTC

clone size: few
J gene: TRBJ2-5
D gene: TRBD1
V gene: TRBV18
CDR3 protein: CASSPRTGMQETQYF
CDR3 DNA: TGTGCCAGCTCACCAAGGACAGGGATGCAAGAGACCCAGTACTTC

clone size: -
J gene: TRBJ2-5
D gene: TRBD1
V gene: TRBV11-3
CDR3 protein: CASSLGDRGFPQETQYF
CDR3 DNA: TGTGCCAGCAGCTTAGGCGACAGGGGCTTCCCGCAAGAGACCCAGTACTTC

clone size: -
J gene: TRBJ2-1
D gene: -
V gene: TRBV4-1
CDR3 protein: CASSQGRGFEQFF
CDR3 DNA: TGCGCCAGCAGCCAAGGCAGGGGATTCGAGCAGTTCTTC

clone size: -
J gene: TRBJ2-1
D gene: -
V gene: TRBV5-5
CDR3 protein: CASSLYSDPYNEQFF
CDR3 DNA: TGTGCCAGCAGCTTGTACAGCGACCCCTACAATGAGCAGTTCTTC

clone size: -
J gene: TRBJ1-5
D gene: TRBD1
V gene: TRBV6-5
CDR3 protein: CASRLGTGENQLQHF
CDR3 DNA: TGTGCCAGCAGACTTGGGACAGGGGAAAATCAGCTCCAGCATTTT

clone size: -
J gene: TRBJ2-4
D gene: -
V gene: TRBV6-2/TRBV6-3
CDR3 protein: CASSYRGLAKNIQYF
CDR3 DNA: TGTGCCAGCAGTTACCGAGGCCTGGCCAAAAACATTCAGTACTTC

clone size: -
J gene: TRBJ1-1
D gene: -
V gene: TRBV7-3
CDR3 protein: CASSAVRGSTEAFF
CDR3 DNA: TGTGCCAGCAGCGCCGTGCGGGGTTCCACTGAAGCTTTCTTT

clone size: -
J gene: TRBJ1-2
D gene: -
V gene: TRBV12-3/TRBV12-4
CDR3 protein: CASRPGGGGYGYTF
CDR3 DNA: TGTGCCAGCAGGCCTGGGGGGGGAGGGTATGGCTACACCTTC

clone size: many
J gene: TRBJ2-3
D gene: TRBD1
V gene: TRBV5-1
CDR3 protein: CASSWTDRSTDTQYF
CDR3 DNA: TGCGCCAGCAGCTGGACGGACAGGAGCACAGATACGCAGTATTTT

clone size: -
J gene: TRBJ1-4
D gene: -
V gene: TRBV28
CDR3 protein: CASSAPWGRHEKLFF
CDR3 DNA: TGTGCCAGCAGTGCCCCGTGGGGGAGGCATGAAAAACTGTTTTTT

clone size: -
J gene: TRBJ1-5
D gene: -
V gene: TRBV20-1
CDR3 protein: CSASPGTIVNQPQHF
CDR3 DNA: TGCAGTGCTAGTCCCGGGACAATAGTCAATCAGCCCCAGCATTTT

clone size: -
J gene: TRBJ1-5
D gene: -
V gene: TRBV4-1
CDR3 protein: CASSPGAGDTNNQPQHF
CDR3 DNA: TGCGCCAGCAGCCCCGGGGCGGGGGACACCAACAATCAGCCCCAGCATTTT

clone size: -
J gene: TRBJ2-1
D gene: -
V gene: TRBV4-1
CDR3 protein: CASSQVAGGRDEQFF
CDR3 DNA: TGCGCCAGCAGCCAAGTGGCGGGTGGGCGTGATGAGCAGTTCTTC

clone size: many
J gene: TRBJ2-7
D gene: -
V gene: TRBV20-1
CDR3 protein: CSAHIRDNYREQYF
CDR3 DNA: TGCAGTGCTCACATCCGGGACAACTACCGCGAGCAGTACTTC

clone size: -
J gene: TRBJ2-5
D gene: -
V gene: TRBV2
CDR3 protein: CASSERSGGSIETQYF
CDR3 DNA: TGTGCCAGCAGTGAACGTAGCGGCGGGTCTATAGAGACCCAGTACTTC

clone size: -
J gene: TRBJ2-2
D gene: -
V gene: TRBV20-1
CDR3 protein: CSATQSNTGELFF
CDR3 DNA: TGCAGTGCTACCCAGTCGAACACCGGGGAGCTGTTTTTT

clone size: few
J gene: TRBJ1-4
D gene: -
V gene: TRBV4-3
CDR3 protein: CASSQDGGAGTEKLFF
CDR3 DNA: TGCGCCAGCAGCCAAGATGGGGGGGCAGGGACCGAAAAACTGTTTTTT

clone size: -
J gene: TRBJ2-3
D gene: TRBD2
V gene: TRBV20-1
CDR3 protein: CSASGGSGERTDTQYF
CDR3 DNA: TGCAGTGCTAGCGGAGGCAGCGGGGAACGAACAGATACGCAGTATTTT

clone size: -
J gene: TRBJ2-7
D gene: -
V gene: TRBV5-4
CDR3 protein: CASSLRGGNEQYF
CDR3 DNA: TGTGCCAGCAGCTTGCGGGGTGGCAATGAGCAGTACTTC

clone size: once
J gene: TRBJ2-3
D gene: TRBD2
V gene: TRBV5-1
CDR3 protein: CASSLTSGGLKTDTQYF
CDR3 DNA: TGCGCCAGCAGCTTGACTAGCGGGGGCCTTAAGACAGATACGCAGTATTTT